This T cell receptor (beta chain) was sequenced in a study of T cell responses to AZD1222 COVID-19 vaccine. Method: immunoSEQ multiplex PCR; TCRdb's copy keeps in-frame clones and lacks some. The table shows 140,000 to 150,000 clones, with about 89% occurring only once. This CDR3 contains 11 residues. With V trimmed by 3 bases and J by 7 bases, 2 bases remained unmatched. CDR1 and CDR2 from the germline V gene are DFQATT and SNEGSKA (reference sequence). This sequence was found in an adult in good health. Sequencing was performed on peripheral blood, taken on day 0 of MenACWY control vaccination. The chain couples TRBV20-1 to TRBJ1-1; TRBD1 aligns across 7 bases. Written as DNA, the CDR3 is TGCAGTGCTAGCGGACAGGTTGAAGCTTTCTTT. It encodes CSASGQVEAFF.